Presented here are 6 T cell receptor beta chains from one specimen sequenced in a study of blood T cell repertoires in COVID-19. The table came from immunoSEQ multiplex PCR; TCRdb's copy has only in-frame clones and leaves some out. The profile shows about 62,000 clones, roughly nine tenths of them singletons. The source material was peripheral blood. Receptors originate from a woman aged 55 to 70 with COVID-19, enrolled during active disease.

This chain joins TRBV6-6 and TRBJ1-2; a possible D gene is TRBD1 (6 bases). In germline, CDR1 is MNHNY, CDR2 SVGAGI (reference sequence). The CDR3 covers 16 residues. Deletions cut 4 bases from V and 7 bases from J, with 22 bases between. This CDR3 reads CASSSQPGPGDGGYTF. For the CDR3, the DNA is TGTGCCAGCAGTTCCCAACCAGGTCCAGGGGATGGTGGCTACACCTTC.

The chain carries TRBV19 and TRBJ2-3, with TRBD2 matching 9 bases. The CDR3 sequence is 14 residues long. The V segment lost 8 bases and the J segment 4 bases; nucleotides outside the gene matches: 7. CDR1 and CDR2 from the germline V gene are LNHDA and SQIVND (reference sequence). In DNA, the CDR3 is TGTGCCAGTGACGGCGGGAGGGAAGCAGATACGCAGTATTTT. It is translated as CASDGGREADTQYF.

This clone was counted a single time. The chain is built from TRBV24-1 and TRBJ1-1; possible D gene TRBD1, 5 bases. The CDR3 sequence is 15 residues long. V shed 3 bases and J shed 3 bases, with 13 bases lying between them. Germline CDR1 reads KGHDR; CDR2 reads SFDVKD. This CDR3 reads CATSDATAGHTEAFF. In DNA form, the CDR3 reads TGTGCCACCAGTGATGCGACAGCGGGACACACTGAAGCTTTCTTT.

J is TRBJ2-1 and V is TRBV19; 14 bases are a match to TRBD2. This CDR3 contains 19 residues. The V segment lost 5 bases and the J segment 1 base; nucleotides outside the gene matches: 10. Germline CDR1 reads LNHDA; CDR2 reads SQIVND (reference sequence). CDR3 residues: CASSPGLAGVVRSYNEQFF. As DNA, the CDR3 is TGTGCCAGTAGTCCGGGACTAGCGGGAGTTGTGAGGTCCTACAATGAGCAGTTCTTC.

This chain connects TRBV27 to TRBJ1-2, with D perhaps matching TRBD1 (6 bases). This CDR3 spans 17 amino acids. V dropped 2 bases and J dropped 1 base, with 17 bases sitting between them. Germline CDR1 reads MNHEY; CDR2 reads SMNVEV (reference sequence). The CDR3 DNA sequence: TGTGCCAGCAGTTTAGATCCGGTGGGGGCCCTTAACTATGGCTACACCTTC. Amino acids: CASSLDPVGALNYGYTF.

The chain is built from TRBV19 and TRBJ2-5; D may be TRBD2 (5 bases). The V end lost 3 bases, the J end lost 5 bases, and 10 bases lay between the germline ends. CDR1 is LNHDA, CDR2 SQIVND, per germline (reference sequence). The CDR3 has 13 amino acids. As DNA, the CDR3 is TGTGCCAGTAGTATGGCGGGTGGGGAGACCCAGTACTTC. It translates to CASSMAGGETQYF.